The subject of this entry is one TCR beta chain. Per the original methods: Estimated nucleated cell counts came from reference gene primer amplification. Method: immunoSEQ multiplex PCR; TCRdb's copy keeps in-frame clones and lacks some. V and J calls and clone size are those listed in that table; D and trimming were worked out from the DNA. The table has about 150,000 clones, approximately 90% seen once. This sample is drawn from a study of blood T cell repertoires in COVID-19. Overall study context: Material from acute and convalescent COVID-19 was sourced from the United States, Italy and Spain.

Trimming left V 6 bases short and J 4 bases short, with 16 bases between. The CDR3 contains 15 residues. CDR1 is LNHDA and CDR2 is SQIVND in the germline V gene (reference sequence). The chain is built from TRBV19 and TRBJ1-5, with D perhaps TRBD1 (6 bases). The receptor's source is a man aged 55 to 69 with active or convalescent COVID-19. What was sequenced was peripheral blood. The CDR3 DNA follows: TGTGCCAGTAGCCCTGGACAGTTCGAGAATCAGCCCCAGCATTTT. It is translated as CASSPGQFENQPQHF.